A selection of T cell receptor beta chains follows, all from one sample in a study of PD-L1 blockade in urothelial cancer. TCRdb's table, derived via immunoSEQ multiplex PCR, lists solely in-frame clones and lacks some. The sample records some 100,000 clones, more than 70% being singletons. This sample comprised PBMCs, obtained around atezolizumab (anti-PD-L1) treatment. The receptors shown here come from an elderly woman with urothelial cancer. The conserved cysteine and the conserved F or W are not part of the CDR3 here. Each record gives: clone size, J gene, V gene, CDR3 protein. Clone size is shown for a subset of rows, as once, few, many or a class of expanded clone.

clone_size: NA; j_call: TRBJ2-1; v_call: TRBV11-1; cdr3_aa: ASSLDKLANEQF
clone_size: NA; j_call: TRBJ1-2; v_call: TRBV5-4; cdr3_aa: ASSSAGLAYGYT
clone_size: NA; j_call: TRBJ1-1; v_call: TRBV6-5; cdr3_aa: ASSYGDRGTEAF
clone_size: NA; j_call: TRBJ2-1; v_call: TRBV5-1; cdr3_aa: ASSPDTSYNEQF
clone_size: NA; j_call: TRBJ2-1; v_call: TRBV11-2; cdr3_aa: ASSFSGTRVSNEQF
clone_size: NA; j_call: TRBJ1-3; v_call: TRBV28; cdr3_aa: ASSFIQGSSGNTIY
clone_size: NA; j_call: TRBJ2-7; v_call: TRBV7-9; cdr3_aa: ASSPGLATYEQY
clone_size: NA; j_call: TRBJ2-7; v_call: TRBV4-1; cdr3_aa: ASKYRAGGGEQY
clone_size: NA; j_call: TRBJ2-7; v_call: TRBV16; cdr3_aa: ASSPGLPRYEQY
clone_size: once; j_call: TRBJ1-1; v_call: TRBV5-4; cdr3_aa: ASSLGHEWGAEAF
clone_size: once; j_call: TRBJ1-5; v_call: TRBV30; cdr3_aa: AWSVQGRNQPQH
clone_size: once; j_call: TRBJ2-1; v_call: TRBV6-5; cdr3_aa: ASRKGQGTYNEQF
clone_size: NA; j_call: TRBJ1-1; v_call: TRBV11-2; cdr3_aa: ASSLDPEVQAF
clone_size: once; j_call: TRBJ1-5; v_call: TRBV7-2; cdr3_aa: ASHSPDQPQH
clone_size: NA; j_call: TRBJ2-7; v_call: TRBV5-3; cdr3_aa: ARSPNPGTGYYEQY
clone_size: NA; j_call: TRBJ2-5; v_call: TRBV6-5; cdr3_aa: ASRRLAGGQETQY
clone_size: NA; j_call: TRBJ2-7; v_call: TRBV5-1; cdr3_aa: ASSLAEISYEQY
clone_size: NA; j_call: TRBJ2-7; v_call: TRBV19; cdr3_aa: ASSRGAARYEQY
clone_size: few; j_call: TRBJ1-4; v_call: TRBV2; cdr3_aa: ASVTGKGEKLF
clone_size: NA; j_call: TRBJ2-5; v_call: TRBV27; cdr3_aa: ASSPTSSGGPETQY
clone_size: NA; j_call: TRBJ2-2; v_call: TRBV7-3; cdr3_aa: ASSFTSGRAGELF
clone_size: once; j_call: TRBJ2-1; v_call: TRBV5-1; cdr3_aa: ASSLGGLAGGPPNEQF
clone_size: NA; j_call: TRBJ2-1; v_call: TRBV10-3; cdr3_aa: ATGASGTYNEQF
clone_size: NA; j_call: TRBJ2-7; v_call: TRBV11-2; cdr3_aa: ASSLILSGRVPYEQY
clone_size: NA; j_call: TRBJ2-3; v_call: TRBV6-4; cdr3_aa: ASSDEGKSTDTQY
clone_size: NA; j_call: TRBJ1-2; v_call: TRBV28; cdr3_aa: ASSPATGGDYGYT
clone_size: NA; j_call: TRBJ1-1; v_call: TRBV28; cdr3_aa: ASSEQGNTEAF
clone_size: NA; j_call: TRBJ1-1; v_call: TRBV6-1; cdr3_aa: ASSESLDRVLNTEAF
clone_size: NA; j_call: TRBJ2-7; v_call: TRBV30; cdr3_aa: AWMGQGNEQY
clone_size: NA; j_call: TRBJ2-1; v_call: TRBV6-5; cdr3_aa: ASGTAHEQF
clone_size: NA; j_call: TRBJ2-1; v_call: TRBV9; cdr3_aa: ASSASRTSGMYNEQF
clone_size: NA; j_call: TRBJ2-1; v_call: TRBV7-3; cdr3_aa: ASSLGDRGNEQF
clone_size: NA; j_call: TRBJ2-7; v_call: TRBV27; cdr3_aa: ASGNSGSGYEQY
clone_size: NA; j_call: TRBJ2-7; v_call: TRBV23-1; cdr3_aa: ASSPHGQGVDEQY
clone_size: NA; j_call: TRBJ2-7; v_call: TRBV2; cdr3_aa: ASSVDRSYEQY
clone_size: NA; j_call: TRBJ1-5; v_call: TRBV6-5; cdr3_aa: ASSRTGDSNQPQH
clone_size: once; j_call: TRBJ2-6; v_call: TRBV4-2; cdr3_aa: ASSQDGSGASSGANVLT
clone_size: NA; j_call: TRBJ2-7; v_call: TRBV7-6; cdr3_aa: ASSLSERGYEQY
clone_size: NA; j_call: TRBJ1-1; v_call: TRBV4-1; cdr3_aa: ASSQIQGGWTEAF
clone_size: NA; j_call: TRBJ1-1; v_call: TRBV7-8; cdr3_aa: ASSLGGTGGGSTEAF
clone_size: NA; j_call: TRBJ1-1; v_call: TRBV19; cdr3_aa: ASRSQGAGGAF
clone_size: NA; j_call: TRBJ2-7; v_call: TRBV30; cdr3_aa: AWGTGFEQY
clone_size: NA; j_call: TRBJ2-1; v_call: TRBV5-4; cdr3_aa: ASTLWTSGSGAREQF
clone_size: NA; j_call: TRBJ1-1; v_call: TRBV25-1; cdr3_aa: ASSDLPLRGVSNTEAF
clone_size: NA; j_call: TRBJ2-4; v_call: TRBV28; cdr3_aa: ASSQGQGKNIQY
clone_size: once; j_call: TRBJ1-1; v_call: TRBV4-1; cdr3_aa: ASRRPGQGAAEAF
clone_size: NA; j_call: TRBJ1-2; v_call: TRBV10-3; cdr3_aa: AISEYGAGYT
clone_size: NA; j_call: TRBJ1-3; v_call: TRBV5-4; cdr3_aa: ASSFGVGSGNTIY